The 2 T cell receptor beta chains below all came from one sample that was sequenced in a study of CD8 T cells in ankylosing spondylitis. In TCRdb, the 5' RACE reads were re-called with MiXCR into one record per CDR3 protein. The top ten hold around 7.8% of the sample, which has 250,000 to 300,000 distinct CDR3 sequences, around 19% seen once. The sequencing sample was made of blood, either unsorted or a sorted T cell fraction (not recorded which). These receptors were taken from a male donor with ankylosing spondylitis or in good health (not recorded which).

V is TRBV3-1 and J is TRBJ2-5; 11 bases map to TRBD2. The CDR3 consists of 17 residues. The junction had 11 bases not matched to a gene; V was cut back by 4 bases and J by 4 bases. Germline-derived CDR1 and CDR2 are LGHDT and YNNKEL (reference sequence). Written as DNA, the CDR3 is TGTGCCAGCAGCCTGAGACCGGGACTAGCGGTAGGAGAGACCCAGTACTTC. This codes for CASSLRPGLAVGETQYF.

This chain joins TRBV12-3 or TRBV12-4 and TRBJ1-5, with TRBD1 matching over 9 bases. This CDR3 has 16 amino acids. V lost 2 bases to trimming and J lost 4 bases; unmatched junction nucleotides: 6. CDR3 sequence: CASSLRGQGANQPQHF. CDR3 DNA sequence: TGTGCCAGCAGTTTAAGGGGACAGGGCGCTAATCAGCCCCAGCATTTT.